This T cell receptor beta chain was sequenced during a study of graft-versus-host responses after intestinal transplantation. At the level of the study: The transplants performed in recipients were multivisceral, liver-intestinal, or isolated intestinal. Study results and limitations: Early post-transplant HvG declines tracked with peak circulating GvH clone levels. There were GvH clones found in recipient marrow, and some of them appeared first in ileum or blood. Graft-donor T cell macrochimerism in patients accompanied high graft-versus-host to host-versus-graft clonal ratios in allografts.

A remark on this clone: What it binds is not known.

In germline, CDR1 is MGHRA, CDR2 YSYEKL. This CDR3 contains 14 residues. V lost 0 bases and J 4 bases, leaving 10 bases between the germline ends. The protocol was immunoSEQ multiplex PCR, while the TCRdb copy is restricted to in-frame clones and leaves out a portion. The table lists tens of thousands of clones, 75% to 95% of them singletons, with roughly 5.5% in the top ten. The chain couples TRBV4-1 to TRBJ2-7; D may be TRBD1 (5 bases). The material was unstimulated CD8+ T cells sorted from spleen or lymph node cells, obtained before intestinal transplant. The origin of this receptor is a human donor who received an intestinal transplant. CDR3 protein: CASSQDFREYEQYF. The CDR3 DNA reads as TGCGCCAGCAGCCAAGATTTCAGGGAATACGAGCAGTACTTC.